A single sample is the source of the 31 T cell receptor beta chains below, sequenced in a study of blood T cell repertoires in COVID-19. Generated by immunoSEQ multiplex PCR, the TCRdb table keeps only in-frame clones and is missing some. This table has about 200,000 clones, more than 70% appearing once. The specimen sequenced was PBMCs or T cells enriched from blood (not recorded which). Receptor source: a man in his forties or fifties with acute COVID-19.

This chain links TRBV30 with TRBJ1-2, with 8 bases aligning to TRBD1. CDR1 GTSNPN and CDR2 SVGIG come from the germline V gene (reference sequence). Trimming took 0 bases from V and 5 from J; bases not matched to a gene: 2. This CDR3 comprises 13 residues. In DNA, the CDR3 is TGTGCCTGGAGTGTCACAGGGGGGTATGGCTACACCTTC. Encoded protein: CAWSVTGGYGYTF.

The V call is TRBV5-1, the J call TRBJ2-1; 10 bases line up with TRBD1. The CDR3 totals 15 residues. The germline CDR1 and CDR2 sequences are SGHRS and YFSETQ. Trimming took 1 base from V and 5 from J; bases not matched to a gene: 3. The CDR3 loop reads CASSLSGTGDNEQFF. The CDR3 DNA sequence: TGCGCCAGCAGCTTGTCGGGGACAGGGGACAATGAGCAGTTCTTC.

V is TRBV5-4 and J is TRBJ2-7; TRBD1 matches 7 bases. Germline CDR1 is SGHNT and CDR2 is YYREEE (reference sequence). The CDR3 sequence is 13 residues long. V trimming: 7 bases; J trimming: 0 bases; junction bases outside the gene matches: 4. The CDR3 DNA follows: TGTGCCAGCGGGACAGAGAGCTCCTACGAGCAGTACTTC. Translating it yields CASGTESSYEQYF.

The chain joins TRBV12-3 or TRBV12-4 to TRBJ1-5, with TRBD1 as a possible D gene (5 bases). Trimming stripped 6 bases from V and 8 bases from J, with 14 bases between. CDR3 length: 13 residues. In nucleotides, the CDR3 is TGTGCCAGCAGACTTAACCGGGGGGAGCCCCAGCATTTT. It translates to CASRLNRGEPQHF.

The CDR3 sequence is CASSHRGQGITGYTF. CDR3 in DNA: TGCGCCAGCAGCCACCGAGGACAGGGAATCACTGGCTACACCTTC. This sequence joins TRBV4-1 and TRBJ1-2; TRBD1 matches at 8 bases. Per the germline V gene, CDR1 is MGHRA and CDR2 is YSYEKL. CDR3 size: 15 residues. Losses at the gene ends were 3 bases for V and 7 bases for J; bases not matched to a gene: 10.

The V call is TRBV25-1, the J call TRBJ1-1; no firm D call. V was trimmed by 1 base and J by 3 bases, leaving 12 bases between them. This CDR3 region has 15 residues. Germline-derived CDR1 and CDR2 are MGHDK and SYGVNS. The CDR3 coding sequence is TGTGCCAGCAGTGAATCGCGGGGTGCGGACACTGAAGCTTTCTTT. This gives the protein CASSESRGADTEAFF.

CDR3 in amino acids: CASSLSGNYGYTF. CDR3 in DNA: TGTGCCAGCAGTTTATCCGGTAACTATGGCTACACCTTC. The V and J genes are TRBV28 and TRBJ1-2; no clear D gene. CDR1 and CDR2 (germline): MDHEN, SYDVKM. There are 13 residues in the CDR3. The ends were cut back, 1 base at V and 1 base at J, with 4 bases in the middle.

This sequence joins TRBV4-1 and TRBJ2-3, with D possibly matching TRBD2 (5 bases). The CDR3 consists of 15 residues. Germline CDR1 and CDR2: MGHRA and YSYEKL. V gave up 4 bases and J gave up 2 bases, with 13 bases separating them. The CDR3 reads CASSPGIVNTDTQYF. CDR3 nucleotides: TGCGCCAGCAGCCCCGGGATCGTCAACACAGATACGCAGTATTTT.

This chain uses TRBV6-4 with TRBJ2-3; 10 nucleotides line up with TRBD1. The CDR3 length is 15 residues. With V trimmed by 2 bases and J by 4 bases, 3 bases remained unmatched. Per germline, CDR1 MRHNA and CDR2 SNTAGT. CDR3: CASSDRTGGADTQYF. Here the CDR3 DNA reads TGTGCCAGCAGTGACCGGACAGGGGGGGCAGATACGCAGTATTTT.

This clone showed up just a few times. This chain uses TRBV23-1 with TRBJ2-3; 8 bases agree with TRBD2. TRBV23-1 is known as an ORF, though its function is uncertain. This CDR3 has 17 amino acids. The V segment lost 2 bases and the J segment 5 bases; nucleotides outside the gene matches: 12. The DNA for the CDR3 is TGCGCCAGCAGTCAAGGTGGCTCGGGAGGGCTGGTAGATACGCAGTATTTT. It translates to CASSQGGSGGLVDTQYF.

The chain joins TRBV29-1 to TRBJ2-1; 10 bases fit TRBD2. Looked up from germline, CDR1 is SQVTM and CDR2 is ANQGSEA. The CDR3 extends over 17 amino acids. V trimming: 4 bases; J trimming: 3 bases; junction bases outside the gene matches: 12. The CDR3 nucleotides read TGCAGCGTTGTTGGGCTAGCGGGAGTCCCTTTCTACAATGAGCAGTTCTTC. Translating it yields CSVVGLAGVPFYNEQFF.

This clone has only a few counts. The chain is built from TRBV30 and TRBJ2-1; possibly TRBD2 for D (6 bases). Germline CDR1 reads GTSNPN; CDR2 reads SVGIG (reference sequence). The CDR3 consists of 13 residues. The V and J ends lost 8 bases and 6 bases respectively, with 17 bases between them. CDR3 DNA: TGTGCCCGCCGGGCTAAGGGAGGCAATGAGCAGTTCTTC. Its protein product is CARRAKGGNEQFF.

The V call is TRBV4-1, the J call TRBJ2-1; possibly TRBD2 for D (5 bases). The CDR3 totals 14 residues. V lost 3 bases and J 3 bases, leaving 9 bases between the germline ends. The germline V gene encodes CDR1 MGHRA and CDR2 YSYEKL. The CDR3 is CASSHTADYNEQFF. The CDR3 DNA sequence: TGCGCCAGCAGCCACACAGCGGACTACAATGAGCAGTTCTTC.

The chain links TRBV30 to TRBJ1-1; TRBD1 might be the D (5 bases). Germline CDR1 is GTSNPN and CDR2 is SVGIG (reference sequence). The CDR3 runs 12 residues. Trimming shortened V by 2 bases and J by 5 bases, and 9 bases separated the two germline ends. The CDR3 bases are TGTGCCTGGAGTCGGGGGAGAACTGAAGCTTTCTTT. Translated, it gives CAWSRGRTEAFF.

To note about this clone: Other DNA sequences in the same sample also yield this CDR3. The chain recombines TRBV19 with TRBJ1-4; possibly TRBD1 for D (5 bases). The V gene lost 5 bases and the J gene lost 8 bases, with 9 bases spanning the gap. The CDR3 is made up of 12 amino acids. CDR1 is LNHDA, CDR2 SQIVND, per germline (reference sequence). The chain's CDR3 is CASSAGGEKLFF. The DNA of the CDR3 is TGTGCCAGTAGTGCGGGGGGAGAAAAACTGTTTTTT.

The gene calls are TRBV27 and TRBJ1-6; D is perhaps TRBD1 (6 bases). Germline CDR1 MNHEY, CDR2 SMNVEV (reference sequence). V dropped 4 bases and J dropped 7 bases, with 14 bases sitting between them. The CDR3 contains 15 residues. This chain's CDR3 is CASSSGTRGNSPLHF. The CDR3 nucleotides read TGTGCCAGCAGTTCGGGGACAAGGGGCAATTCACCCCTCCACTTT.

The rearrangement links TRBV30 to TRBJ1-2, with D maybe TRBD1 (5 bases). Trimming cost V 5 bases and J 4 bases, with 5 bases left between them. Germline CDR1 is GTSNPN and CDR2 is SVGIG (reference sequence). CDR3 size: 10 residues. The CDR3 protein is CAWGAYGYTF. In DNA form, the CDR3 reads TGTGCCTGGGGGGCCTATGGCTACACCTTC.

In nucleotides, the CDR3 is TGTGCCAGCAGTGTTGAAGCAGGGTTCAACGAGCAGTACTTC. This codes for CASSVEAGFNEQYF. The rearrangement uses TRBV2 and TRBJ2-7, with TRBD1 as a possible D gene (5 bases). The CDR3 has 14 amino acids. CDR1 and CDR2 from the germline V gene are SNHLY and FYNNEI. V was clipped by 4 bases and J by 5 bases, with 15 bases between them.

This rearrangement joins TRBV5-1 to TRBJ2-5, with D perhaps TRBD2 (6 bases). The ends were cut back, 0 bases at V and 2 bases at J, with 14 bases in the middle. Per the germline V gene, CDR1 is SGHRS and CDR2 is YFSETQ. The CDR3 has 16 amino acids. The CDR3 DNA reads TGCGCCAGCAGCTTGGGAACGGGAGCCGCGCAAGAGACCCAGTACTTC. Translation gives CASSLGTGAAQETQYF.

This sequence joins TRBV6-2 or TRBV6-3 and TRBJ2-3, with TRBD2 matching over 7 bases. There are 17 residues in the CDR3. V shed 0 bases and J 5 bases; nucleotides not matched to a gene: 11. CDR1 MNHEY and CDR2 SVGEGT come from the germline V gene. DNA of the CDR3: TGTGCCAGCAGTTACTCGAAGGCGGGAGAGACGAAAGATACGCAGTATTTT. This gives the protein CASSYSKAGETKDTQYF.

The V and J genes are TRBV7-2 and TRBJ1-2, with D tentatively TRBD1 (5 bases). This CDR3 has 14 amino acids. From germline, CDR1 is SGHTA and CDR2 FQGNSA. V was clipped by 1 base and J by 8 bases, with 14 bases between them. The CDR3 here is CASSLGQGRLGYTF. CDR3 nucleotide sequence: TGTGCCAGCAGCTTAGGTCAGGGTAGATTAGGCTACACCTTC.

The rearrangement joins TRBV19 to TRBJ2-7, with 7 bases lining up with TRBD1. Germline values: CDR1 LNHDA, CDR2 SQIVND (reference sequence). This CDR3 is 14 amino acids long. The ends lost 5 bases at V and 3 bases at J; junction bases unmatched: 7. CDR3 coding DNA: TGTGCCAGTAGTCCCGGGACAGTCGGCTACGAGCAGTACTTC. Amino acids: CASSPGTVGYEQYF.

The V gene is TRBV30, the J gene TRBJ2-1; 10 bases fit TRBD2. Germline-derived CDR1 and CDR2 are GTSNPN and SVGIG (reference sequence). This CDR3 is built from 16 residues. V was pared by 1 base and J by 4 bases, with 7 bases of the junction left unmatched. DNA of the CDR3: TGTGCCTGGAGTGGGGGCGTTAGCGGGGGGTACAATGAGCAGTTCTTC. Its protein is CAWSGGVSGGYNEQFF. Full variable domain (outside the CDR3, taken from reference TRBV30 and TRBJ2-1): SQTIHQWPATLVQPVGSPLSLECTVEGTSNPNLYWYRQAAGRGLQLLFYSVGIGQISSEVPQNLSASRPQDRQFILSSKKLLLSDSGFYLCAWSGGVSGGYNEQFFGPGTRLTVL.

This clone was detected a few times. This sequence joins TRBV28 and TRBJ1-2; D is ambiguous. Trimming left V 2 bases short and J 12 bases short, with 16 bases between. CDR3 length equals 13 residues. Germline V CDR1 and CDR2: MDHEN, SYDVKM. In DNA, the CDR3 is TGTGCCAGCAGTTTACGGTCCCATATCCCCCACACCTTC. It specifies CASSLRSHIPHTF.

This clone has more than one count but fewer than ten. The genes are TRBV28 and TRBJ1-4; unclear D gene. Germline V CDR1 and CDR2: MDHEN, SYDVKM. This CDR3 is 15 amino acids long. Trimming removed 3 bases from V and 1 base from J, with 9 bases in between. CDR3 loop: CASSLAGKTNEKLFF. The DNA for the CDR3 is TGTGCCAGCAGTTTGGCAGGAAAAACTAATGAAAAACTGTTTTTT.

The CDR3 region has the DNA TGTGCCAGCAGTTCCCCTGTGGCCGCCACAGATACGCAGTATTTT. As protein: CASSSPVAATDTQYF. This sequence joins TRBV28 and TRBJ2-3; D is ambiguous. The length of the CDR3 is 15 residues. Germline lookup yields CDR1 MDHEN and CDR2 SYDVKM. V lost 4 bases and J 2 bases, leaving 13 bases between the germline ends.

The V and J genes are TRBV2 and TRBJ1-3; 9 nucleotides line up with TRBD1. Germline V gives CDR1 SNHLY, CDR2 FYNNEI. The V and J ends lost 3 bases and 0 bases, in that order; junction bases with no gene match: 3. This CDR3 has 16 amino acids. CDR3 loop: CASSDTGGSSGNTIYF. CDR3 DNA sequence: TGTGCCAGCAGTGACACAGGGGGCTCCTCTGGAAACACCATATATTTT.

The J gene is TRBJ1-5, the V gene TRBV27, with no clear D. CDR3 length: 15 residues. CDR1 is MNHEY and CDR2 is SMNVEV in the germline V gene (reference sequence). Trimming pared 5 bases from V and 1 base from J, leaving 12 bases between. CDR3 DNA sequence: TGTGCCAGCAGTCCCTACTCGCGAAGCAATCAGCCCCAGCATTTT. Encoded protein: CASSPYSRSNQPQHF.

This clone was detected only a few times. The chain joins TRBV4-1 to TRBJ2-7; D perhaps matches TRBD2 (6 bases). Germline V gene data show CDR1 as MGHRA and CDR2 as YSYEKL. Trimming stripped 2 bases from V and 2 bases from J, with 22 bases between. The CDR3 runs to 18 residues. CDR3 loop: CASSQPPGRSGGTYEQYF. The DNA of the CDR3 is TGCGCCAGCAGCCAACCTCCGGGGCGTAGCGGAGGAACCTACGAGCAGTACTTC.

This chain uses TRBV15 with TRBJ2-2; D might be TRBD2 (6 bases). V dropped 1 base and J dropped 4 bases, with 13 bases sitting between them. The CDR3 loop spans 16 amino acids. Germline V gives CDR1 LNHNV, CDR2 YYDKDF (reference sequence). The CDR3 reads CATSRGERRGTGELFF. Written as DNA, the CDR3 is TGTGCCACCAGCAGAGGGGAGCGGAGGGGCACCGGGGAGCTGTTTTTT.

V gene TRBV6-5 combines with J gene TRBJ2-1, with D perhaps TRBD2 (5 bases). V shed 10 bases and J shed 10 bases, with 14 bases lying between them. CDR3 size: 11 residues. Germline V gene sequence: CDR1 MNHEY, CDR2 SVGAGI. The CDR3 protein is CATQRRMEQFF. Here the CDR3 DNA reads TGTGCCACACAACGGAGGATGGAGCAGTTCTTC.